This T cell receptor (beta chain) derives from a study of cytomegalovirus exposure and HLA in healthy donors. Findings and limits, study-wide: When analyzed later, a missense DCLRE1C variant was found to be linked to TCR beta V- and J-gene trimming. Presence/absence analyses supposed approximately even sequencing depth among donors. CMV serostatus was the only immune exposure information that was available.

Trimming cost V 7 bases and J 11 bases, with 20 bases left between them. This CDR3 is 14 amino acids long. Per germline, CDR1 WSHSY and CDR2 SAAADI. The PCR ran on 60 Vbeta and 13 Jbeta primers. Sequencing used immunoSEQ multiplex PCR; TCRdb keeps in-frame clones, though not all of them. The sample consists of about 100,000 clones, approximately 76% of them appearing once. As for this clone: Its antigen is unknown.

The origin of this receptor is a woman in her sixties or seventies in good health and CMV-seropositive. The chain joins TRBV10-2 to TRBJ1-4, with no clear D. Sequencing was done on a sample of PBMCs. The CDR3 region has the DNA TGCGCCAGCACGCTCTCAGGCCGGCCAGAGAAACTGTTTTTT. Protein product: CASTLSGRPEKLFF.